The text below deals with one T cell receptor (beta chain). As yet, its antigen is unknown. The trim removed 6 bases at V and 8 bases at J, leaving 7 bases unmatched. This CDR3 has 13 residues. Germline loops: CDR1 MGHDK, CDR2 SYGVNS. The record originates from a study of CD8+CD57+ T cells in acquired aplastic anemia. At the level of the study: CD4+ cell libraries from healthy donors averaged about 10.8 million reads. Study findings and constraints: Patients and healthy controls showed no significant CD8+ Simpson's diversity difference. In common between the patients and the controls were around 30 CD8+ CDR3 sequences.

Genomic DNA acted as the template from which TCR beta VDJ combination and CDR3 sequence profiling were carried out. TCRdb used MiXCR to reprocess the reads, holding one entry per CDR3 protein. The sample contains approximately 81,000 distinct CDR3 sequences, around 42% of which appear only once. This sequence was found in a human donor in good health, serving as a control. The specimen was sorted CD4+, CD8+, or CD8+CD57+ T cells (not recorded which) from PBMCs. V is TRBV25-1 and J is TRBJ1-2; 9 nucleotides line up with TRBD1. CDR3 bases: TGTGCCAGCAGCTTGGACAGGGGAGACGGCTACACCTTC. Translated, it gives CASSLDRGDGYTF.